These 18 T cell receptor beta chains were sequenced from one sample in a study of blood T cell repertoires in COVID-19. Produced via immunoSEQ multiplex PCR; TCRdb's table is partial and in-frame only. The table has some 80,000 clones, about 90% seen once. The specimen sequenced was peripheral blood. These receptors were taken from a human donor in a cohort sampled during active COVID-19.

The CDR3: CASRRGTGTVYQETQYF. For the CDR3, the DNA is TGCGCCAGCAGGAGAGGGACCGGGACAGTATACCAAGAGACCCAGTACTTC. The chain couples TRBV5-1 to TRBJ2-5; 7 nucleotides match TRBD1. The CDR3 runs 17 residues. Trimming removed 5 bases from V and 0 bases from J; junction bases left unmatched: 13. The V gene's germline CDR1 is SGHRS and CDR2 YFSETQ.

This clone occurred once. The V and J genes are TRBV7-2 and TRBJ2-7; D is perhaps TRBD1 (6 bases). The ends were cut back, 1 base at V and 1 base at J, with 14 bases in the middle. The length of the CDR3 is 16 residues. CDR1 is SGHTA and CDR2 is FQGNSA in the germline V gene. CDR3 in amino acids: CASSLDKAQGSYEQYF. CDR3 coding DNA: TGTGCCAGCAGCTTAGACAAGGCACAGGGTTCCTACGAGCAGTACTTC.

V gene TRBV28 combines with J gene TRBJ2-3; TRBD2 is a possible D gene (5 bases). V lost 7 bases and J lost 2, with 10 bases in between. The CDR3 spans 13 residues. The V gene's germline CDR1 is MDHEN and CDR2 SYDVKM. CDR3 sequence: CASTRRFTDTQYF. In DNA form, the CDR3 reads TGTGCCAGCACGCGGAGGTTCACAGATACGCAGTATTTT.

This clone was seen just once. The same CDR3 can be traced to other DNA sequences in this sample. This chain joins TRBV2 and TRBJ1-2, with a weak D call TRBD1 (5 bases). V dropped 7 bases and J dropped 4 bases, with 16 bases sitting between them. Germline V CDR1 and CDR2: SNHLY, FYNNEI. The length of the CDR3 is 14 residues. The CDR3 DNA follows: TGTGCCAGCACCGGGGGGGGTCGGGGCTATGGCTACACCTTC. Translating it yields CASTGGGRGYGYTF.

The V gene is TRBV4-1, the J gene TRBJ1-2; 8 bases line up with TRBD1. CDR1 is MGHRA, CDR2 YSYEKL, per germline. V trimming: 0 bases; J trimming: 2 bases; junction bases outside the gene matches: 11. This CDR3 spans 18 amino acids. This CDR3 is CASSQDGNPGQVNYGYTF. In DNA form, the CDR3 reads TGCGCCAGCAGCCAAGATGGGAACCCGGGACAGGTGAACTATGGCTACACCTTC.

This clone has just one count. The V and J genes are TRBV18 and TRBJ1-3; D may be TRBD1 (5 bases). Trimming pared 2 bases from V and 8 bases from J, leaving 19 bases between. CDR1 and CDR2 (germline): KGHSH, LQKENI. The CDR3 loop spans 16 amino acids. The CDR3 nucleotides are TGTGCCAGCTCACCAACAGGCGGGGAGTCTTGGGACACCATATATTTT. As protein: CASSPTGGESWDTIYF. The full variable domain, in which reference TRBV18 and TRBJ1-3 provide the parts outside the CDR3, is NAGVMQNPRHLVRRRGQEARLRCSPMKGHSHVYWYRQLPEEGLKFMVYLQKENIIDESGMPKERFSAEFPKEGPSILRIQQVVRGDSAAYFCASSPTGGESWDTIYFGEGSWLTVV.

V gene TRBV27 combines with J gene TRBJ1-5; 9 bases are shared with TRBD1. CDR1 MNHEY and CDR2 SMNVEV come from the germline V gene (reference sequence). The CDR3 runs to 16 residues. V shed 5 bases and J 3 bases; nucleotides not matched to a gene: 8. DNA for the CDR3: TGTGCCAGCAGTCCAGGACAGGGGACCTTCAATCAGCCCCAGCATTTT. This translates into CASSPGQGTFNQPQHF.

The V gene is TRBV9, the J gene TRBJ2-7, with 9 bases fitting TRBD2. With 0 bases clipped from V and 4 bases from J, the junction kept 5 bases outside the gene matches. The CDR3 loop spans 15 amino acids. Germline values: CDR1 SGDLS, CDR2 YYNGEE. CDR3 DNA sequence: TGTGCCAGCAGCGTAGCTGGCGGGGGGGCGTACGAGCAGTACTTC. It is translated as CASSVAGGGAYEQYF.

The chain has TRBV9 and TRBJ2-7; tentatively, D is TRBD1 (6 bases). There are 15 residues in the CDR3. The ends were cut back, 4 bases at V and 6 bases at J, with 20 bases in the middle. Germline loops: CDR1 SGDLS, CDR2 YYNGEE. This CDR3 reads CASSPSDSNLSEQYF. Here the CDR3 DNA reads TGTGCCAGCAGCCCCTCGGACAGCAACCTCTCCGAGCAGTACTTC.

The gene calls are TRBV28 and TRBJ2-7; 13 nucleotides line up with TRBD2. The CDR3 contains 15 residues. Germline V CDR1 and CDR2: MDHEN, SYDVKM. V trimming: 6 bases; J trimming: 3 bases; junction bases outside the gene matches: 5. This CDR3 reads CASSQRTSGGYEQYF. In nucleotides, the CDR3 is TGTGCCAGCAGCCAGAGGACTAGCGGGGGCTACGAGCAGTACTTC.

This chain connects TRBV7-9 to TRBJ1-1; 8 bases line up with TRBD1. This CDR3 region has 13 residues. CDR1 is SEHNR and CDR2 is FQNEAQ in the germline V gene (reference sequence). Trimming at V came to 4 bases and at J to 8 bases, leaving 6 bases not matched to a gene. The CDR3 loop reads CASSSAGGMEAFF. CDR3 DNA sequence: TGTGCCAGCAGCTCCGCAGGGGGCATGGAAGCTTTCTTT.

This clone was counted once. The J gene is TRBJ1-1, the V gene TRBV5-4; D is unclear. The CDR3 runs 13 residues. The V gene's germline CDR1 is SGHNT and CDR2 YYREEE (reference sequence). Deletions cut 7 bases from V and 3 bases from J, with 13 bases between. The CDR3 DNA sequence: TGTGCCAGCCACGCGAAGATGTACACTGAAGCTTTCTTT. Translation gives CASHAKMYTEAFF.

The chain couples TRBV11-3 to TRBJ2-1; 15 nucleotides align to TRBD2. Per the germline V gene, CDR1 is SGHNT and CDR2 is YENEEA. With V trimmed by 5 bases and J by 0 bases, 5 bases remained unmatched. The CDR3 contains 18 residues. The CDR3 nucleotides are TGTGCCAGCAGCGGGACTAGCGGGGGGCCGAGCTCCTACAATGAGCAGTTCTTC. Translating gives CASSGTSGGPSSYNEQFF.

This clone was counted a single time. The chain uses TRBV18 and TRBJ1-1; TRBD1 is a possible D gene (5 bases). This CDR3 has 15 amino acids. The germline V and J ends were trimmed by 3 bases and 3 bases, with 14 bases remaining between them. Per the germline V gene, CDR1 is KGHSH and CDR2 is LQKENI. For the CDR3, the DNA is TGTGCCAGCTCACCCCTGGCAGGGAGGGACACTGAAGCTTTCTTT. Translation: CASSPLAGRDTEAFF.

The gene calls are TRBV4-1 and TRBJ1-1; D unresolved. The CDR3 consists of 13 residues. The V end lost 1 base, the J end lost 2 bases, and 5 bases lay between the germline ends. Germline CDR1 reads MGHRA; CDR2 reads YSYEKL. The CDR3 DNA follows: TGCGCCAGCAGCCAAGGTAAAAACACTGAAGCTTTCTTT. Translating gives CASSQGKNTEAFF.

This chain joins TRBV6-1 and TRBJ1-1; D call uncertain. CDR3 length: 12 amino acids. The V end lost 2 bases, the J end lost 11 bases, and 12 bases lay between the germline ends. CDR1 is MNHNS and CDR2 is SASEGT in the germline V gene. Here the CDR3 DNA reads TGTGCCAGCAGTGAAATCGGCCTCGGGGCTTTCTTT. Encoded protein: CASSEIGLGAFF.

The chain combines TRBV6-5 with TRBJ2-2; 9 positions agree with TRBD1. Germline-derived CDR1 and CDR2 are MNHEY and SVGAGI. This CDR3 is 16 amino acids long. V lost 4 bases, J lost 4 bases, and 7 bases stayed unmatched. The CDR3 DNA follows: TGTGCCAGCAGTTCAGGGACAGGGCGGCGCACCGGGGAGCTGTTTTTT. As protein: CASSSGTGRRTGELFF.

V is TRBV4-1 and J is TRBJ2-5, with TRBD2 identical over 7 bases. The ends lost 4 bases at V and 2 bases at J; junction bases unmatched: 10. From germline, CDR1 is MGHRA and CDR2 YSYEKL. The CDR3 extends over 16 amino acids. Here the CDR3 reads CASSPFRLAEQETQYF. In DNA form, the CDR3 reads TGCGCCAGCAGCCCGTTTCGGCTAGCGGAACAAGAGACCCAGTACTTC.